The 21 T cell receptor beta chains listed next were all sequenced from one sample in a study of blood T cell repertoires in COVID-19. The table came from immunoSEQ multiplex PCR; TCRdb's copy has only in-frame clones and leaves some out. The table records some 170,000 clones, around 83% of them present only once. Sequenced sample: peripheral blood. The receptors here all came from a man aged 40-50 years with acute or convalescent COVID-19.

This rearrangement joins TRBV9 to TRBJ2-2; D is unclear. With 5 bases removed from V and 0 bases from J, the gap between germline ends came to 11 bases. This CDR3 is built from 15 residues. Germline CDR1 SGDLS, CDR2 YYNGEE. This CDR3 reads CASRADTANTGELFF. DNA for the CDR3: TGTGCCAGCAGAGCAGACACCGCGAACACCGGGGAGCTGTTTTTT.

The chain is built from TRBV7-9 and TRBJ2-7, with 7 bases matching TRBD1. There are 14 residues in the CDR3. Germline lookup yields CDR1 SEHNR and CDR2 FQNEAQ (reference sequence). The J segment lost 2 bases and the V segment lost 4 bases, leaving 5 bases of the junction unmatched. CDR3 DNA sequence: TGTGCCAGCAGCTCGAAGGGGGCGCCCTACGAGCAGTACTTC. It translates to CASSSKGAPYEQYF.

The chain couples TRBV5-1 to TRBJ1-2; 10 bases line up with TRBD1. V shed 0 bases and J 6 bases; nucleotides not matched to a gene: 2. The CDR3 has 14 amino acids. Germline values: CDR1 SGHRS, CDR2 YFSETQ. DNA for the CDR3: TGCGCCAGCAGCTTGGGACAGGGGGCGGATGGCTACACCTTC. Translation: CASSLGQGADGYTF.

This clone appeared a single time. V and J are TRBV9 and TRBJ1-1, with a possible D match to TRBD1 (6 bases). In germline, CDR1 is SGDLS, CDR2 YYNGEE. With 3 bases removed from V and 2 bases from J, the gap between germline ends came to 14 bases. CDR3 length: 15 amino acids. The CDR3 region has the DNA TGTGCCAGCAGCGCAGGTGGGGGCGCTAACACTGAAGCTTTCTTT. This translates into CASSAGGGANTEAFF.

The J gene is TRBJ2-1, the V gene TRBV11-1, with 12 bases aligning to TRBD2. The germline V gene has CDR1 SGHAT and CDR2 FQDESV (reference sequence). The CDR3 covers 14 residues. The J segment lost 14 bases and the V segment lost 3 bases, leaving 8 bases of the junction unmatched. CDR3 loop: CASSLTSGGGGEFF. In DNA, the CDR3 is TGTGCCAGCAGCTTGACTAGCGGGGGTGGAGGGGAGTTCTTC.

The chain carries TRBV9 and TRBJ2-6; possible D gene TRBD2, 6 bases. The CDR3 runs 19 residues. Per the germline V gene, CDR1 is SGDLS and CDR2 is YYNGEE. V lost 0 bases to trimming and J lost 1 base, with 17 bases between them. CDR3 region: CASSVATGDFRSGANVLTF. CDR3 nucleotide sequence: TGTGCCAGCAGCGTAGCTACGGGGGATTTTCGTTCTGGGGCCAACGTCCTGACTTTC.

The J gene is TRBJ2-3, the V gene TRBV28; 10 positions match TRBD1. V shed 11 bases, J shed 2 bases, and the junction held 10 bases outside the gene matches. The V gene's germline CDR1 is MDHEN and CDR2 SYDVKM. The CDR3 runs 15 residues. CDR3 sequence reads: CAGSTGTGDTDTQYF. The CDR3, as DNA: TGTGCCGGGTCGACCGGGACAGGGGACACAGATACGCAGTATTTT.

The chain links TRBV28 to TRBJ1-2; TRBD1 might be the D (5 bases). This CDR3 region has 16 residues. Germline V gene sequence: CDR1 MDHEN, CDR2 SYDVKM. V lost 6 bases to trimming and J lost 4 bases, with 21 bases between them. The CDR3 DNA sequence: TGTGCCAGCAGCCCGACCGGGGGTTTAGTAGGCTATGGCTACACCTTC. Protein: CASSPTGGLVGYGYTF.

The chain joins TRBV5-4 to TRBJ1-1, with D possibly matching TRBD1 (6 bases). V was trimmed by 2 bases and J by 5 bases, leaving 7 bases between them. This CDR3 region has 12 residues. Germline CDR1 SGHNT, CDR2 YYREEE (reference sequence). Written as DNA, the CDR3 is TGTGCCAGCAGCTTACAGGGTACTGAAGCTTTCTTT. It is translated as CASSLQGTEAFF.

The V call is TRBV18, the J call TRBJ2-1; possible D gene TRBD1, 5 bases. The V end lost 3 bases, the J end lost 1 base, and 7 bases lay between the germline ends. Germline V CDR1 and CDR2: KGHSH, LQKENI. This CDR3 is built from 14 residues. This chain's CDR3 is CASSPQGSYNEQFF. The DNA for the CDR3 is TGTGCCAGCTCACCGCAGGGTTCCTACAATGAGCAGTTCTTC.

The chain joins TRBV30 to TRBJ1-2; D is perhaps TRBD1 (5 bases). The CDR3 loop spans 13 amino acids. CDR1 GTSNPN and CDR2 SVGIG come from the germline V gene (reference sequence). Trimming took 6 bases from V and 0 from J, leaving 11 bases between them. For the CDR3, the DNA is TGTGCCTGCGATGGGGGGACTAACTATGGCTACACCTTC. Its translation: CACDGGTNYGYTF.

This chain connects TRBV6-5 to TRBJ1-1; D gene uncertain. CDR1 is MNHEY and CDR2 is SVGAGI in the germline V gene. CDR3 length equals 13 residues. Trimming took off 6 bases at V and 3 bases at J, with 11 bases between the two ends. This CDR3 is CASRRAPDTEAFF. In nucleotides, the CDR3 is TGTGCCAGCAGGCGGGCACCAGACACTGAAGCTTTCTTT.

This CDR3 reads CASSLQGASTEAFF. In DNA, the CDR3 is TGTGCCAGCAGCTTGCAAGGGGCCAGCACTGAAGCTTTCTTT. The rearrangement uses TRBV5-5 and TRBJ1-1, with D possibly being TRBD1 (5 bases). The CDR3 is made up of 14 amino acids. The V end lost 1 base, the J end lost 4 bases, and 11 bases lay between the germline ends. Per the germline V gene, CDR1 is SGHKS and CDR2 is YYEKEE (reference sequence). The whole variable domain, filled in from reference TRBV5-5 and TRBJ1-1, reads DAGVTQSPTHLIKTRGQQVTLRCSPISGHKSVSWYQQVLGQGPQFIFQYYEKEERGRGNFPDRFSARQFPNYSSELNVNALLLGDSALYLCASSLQGASTEAFFGQGTRLTVV.

V usage is TRBV10-1 and J usage is TRBJ2-7; D is perhaps TRBD1 (5 bases). Germline V gene sequence: CDR1 WNHNN, CDR2 SYGVQD (reference sequence). This CDR3 comprises 16 residues. Trimming took off 6 bases at V and 3 bases at J, with 21 bases between the two ends. The CDR3 spells CASSHFPLDRDYEQYF. The CDR3 DNA follows: TGCGCCAGCAGCCACTTCCCCCTCGACAGAGACTACGAGCAGTACTTC.

This clone was counted once. The chain couples TRBV2 to TRBJ1-1; unclear D gene. This CDR3 has 10 amino acids. Germline V gene data show CDR1 as SNHLY and CDR2 as FYNNEI. The V end was cut by 3 bases, the J end by 8 bases, with 4 bases between. CDR3 sequence (DNA): TGTGCCAGCAGTGACAGGGAAGCTTTCTTT. Protein sequence: CASSDREAFF.

The chain recombines TRBV18 with TRBJ1-1; 7 bases match TRBD1. J was trimmed by 10 bases and V by 3 bases; bases with no gene match: 8. Germline-derived CDR1 and CDR2 are KGHSH and LQKENI. The CDR3 covers 13 residues. CDR3 region: CASSPDLNRGAFF. As DNA, the CDR3 is TGTGCCAGCTCACCGGACCTAAACAGGGGAGCTTTCTTT. Combining the CDR3 with reference TRBV18 and TRBJ1-1 gives the whole variable domain NAGVMQNPRHLVRRRGQEARLRCSPMKGHSHVYWYRQLPEEGLKFMVYLQKENIIDESGMPKERFSAEFPKEGPSILRIQQVVRGDSAAYFCASSPDLNRGAFFGQGTRLTVV.

The chain carries TRBV9 and TRBJ2-1; 7 bases match TRBD1. Germline V CDR1 and CDR2: SGDLS, YYNGEE. CDR3 length: 15 residues. V gave up 1 base and J gave up 4 bases; unmatched junction bases: 5. CDR3 residues: CASSVSGQLYNEQFF. The DNA for the CDR3 is TGTGCCAGCAGCGTATCGGGACAGCTTTACAATGAGCAGTTCTTC.

DNA for the CDR3: TGTGCCATCAGTGGATCCGGGGATAGCAATCAGCCCCAGCATTTT. Its protein product is CAISGSGDSNQPQHF. The V gene is TRBV10-3, the J gene TRBJ1-5; D is uncertain. Trimming took 4 bases from V and 0 from J, leaving 10 bases between them. The CDR3 sequence is 15 residues long. Germline CDR1 is ENHRY and CDR2 is SYGVKD.

The V and J genes are TRBV5-1 and TRBJ1-3; D is unclear. CDR3 size: 16 residues. CDR1 and CDR2 (germline): SGHRS, YFSETQ. Trimming pared 4 bases from V and 0 bases from J, leaving 14 bases between. The CDR3 sequence: CASSQEWADSGNTIYF. The DNA for the CDR3 is TGCGCCAGCAGCCAAGAGTGGGCAGACTCTGGAAACACCATATATTTT.

The chain is built from TRBV15 and TRBJ2-2; 7 nucleotides align to TRBD1. Per germline, CDR1 LNHNV and CDR2 YYDKDF (reference sequence). With V trimmed by 0 bases and J by 6 bases, 4 bases remained unmatched. There are 15 residues in the CDR3. CDR3 protein: CATSRDLGTAGELFF. For the CDR3, the DNA is TGTGCCACCAGCAGAGATTTGGGGACAGCCGGGGAGCTGTTTTTT. The variable domain in full, with the rest retrieved from reference TRBV15 and TRBJ2-2, is DAMVIQNPRYQVTQFGKPVTLSCSQTLNHNVMYWYQQKSSQAPKLLFHYYDKDFNNEADTPDNFQSRRPNTSFCFLDIRSPGLGDTAMYLCATSRDLGTAGELFFGEGSRLTVL.

The rearrangement joins TRBV7-9 to TRBJ1-1; the D gene is possibly TRBD1 (6 bases). Germline CDR1 and CDR2: SEHNR and FQNEAQ (reference sequence). CDR3 length equals 13 residues. The V gene lost 5 bases and the J gene lost 1 base, with 8 bases spanning the gap. This CDR3 reads CASSLQGNTEAFF. The CDR3 bases are TGTGCCAGCAGCCTACAGGGGAACACTGAAGCTTTCTTT.